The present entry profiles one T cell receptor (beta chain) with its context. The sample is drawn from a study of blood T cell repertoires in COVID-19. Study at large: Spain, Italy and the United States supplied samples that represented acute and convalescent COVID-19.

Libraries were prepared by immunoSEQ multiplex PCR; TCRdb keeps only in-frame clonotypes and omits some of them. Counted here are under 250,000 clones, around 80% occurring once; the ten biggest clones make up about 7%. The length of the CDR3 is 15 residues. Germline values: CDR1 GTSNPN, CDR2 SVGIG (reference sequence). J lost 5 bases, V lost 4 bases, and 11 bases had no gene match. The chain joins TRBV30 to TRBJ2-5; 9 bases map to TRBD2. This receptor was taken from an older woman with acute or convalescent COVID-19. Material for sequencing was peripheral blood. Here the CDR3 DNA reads TGTGCCTGGAATAGTGGCGGGGGGGCCGTCGAGACCCAGTACTTC. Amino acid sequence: CAWNSGGGAVETQYF.